Shown below are 10 T cell receptor beta chains from a single sample sequenced in a study of T cell responses to AZD1222 COVID-19 vaccine. Some clones are missing from TCRdb's copy, which holds only in-frame ones; the method was immunoSEQ multiplex PCR. This table holds 180,000 or so clones, more than 80% found once. The sample in question was peripheral blood, obtained on day 0 of AZD1222 vaccination. These receptors were collected from an adult in good health.

The DNA of the CDR3 is TGTGCCAGCAGCCTCGACAGGGGGCAGGGCTACACCTTC. Translating gives CASSLDRGQGYTF. The chain couples TRBV14 to TRBJ1-2; the match to TRBD1 covers 10 bases. CDR1 is SGHDN, CDR2 FVKESK, per germline. CDR3 size: 13 residues. Unmatched junction bases numbered 4, after V lost 4 bases and J lost 8 bases.

The chain employs TRBV19 and TRBJ1-5, with D tentatively TRBD1 (6 bases). The CDR3 runs 13 residues. The V end was cut by 7 bases, the J end by 6 bases, with 13 bases between. Germline loops: CDR1 LNHDA, CDR2 SQIVND (reference sequence). CDR3 DNA sequence: TGTGCCAGTACTAACAGGGAGGGTCAGCCCCAGCATTTT. Its translation: CASTNREGQPQHF.

This sequence joins TRBV10-1 and TRBJ1-2; no firm D call. The germline CDR1 and CDR2 sequences are WNHNN and SYGVQD (reference sequence). This CDR3 is 13 amino acids long. V dropped 4 bases and J dropped 3 bases, with 9 bases sitting between them. CDR3 protein: CASSVQRDYGYTF. In DNA form, the CDR3 reads TGCGCCAGCAGTGTGCAGAGGGACTATGGCTACACCTTC.

Only a few counts were recorded for this clone. V gene TRBV7-9 combines with J gene TRBJ1-5; D perhaps matches TRBD1 (5 bases). Germline loops: CDR1 SEHNR, CDR2 FQNEAQ (reference sequence). This CDR3 contains 13 residues. Deletions cut 2 bases from V and 5 bases from J, with 7 bases between. CDR3 bases: TGTGCCAGCAGCTTACAAGGGGATCAGCCCCAGCATTTT. It is translated as CASSLQGDQPQHF.

The V call is TRBV19, the J call TRBJ1-1; D is perhaps TRBD1 (5 bases). Trimming removed 11 bases at V and 3 bases at J, with 10 bases between. This CDR3 spans 11 amino acids. Germline CDR1 reads LNHDA; CDR2 reads SQIVND (reference sequence). CDR3 amino acids: CASGVDTEAFF. In DNA, the CDR3 is TGTGCCTCGGGGGTCGACACTGAAGCTTTCTTT. The full variable domain, rest sourced from reference TRBV19 and TRBJ1-1, is DGGITQSPKYLFRKEGQNVTLSCEQNLNHDAMYWYRQDPGQGLRLIYYSQIVNDFQKGDIAEGYSVSREKKESFPLTVTSAQKNPTAFYLCASGVDTEAFFGQGTRLTVV.

The CDR3 region is CASSRDPGLIRYGYTF. In DNA form, the CDR3 reads TGTGCCAGCAGCCGGGACCCGGGTCTTATTCGGTATGGCTACACCTTC. The chain combines TRBV27 with TRBJ1-2; perhaps TRBD1 as D (5 bases). The CDR3 length is 16 residues. Germline V lookup: CDR1 MNHEY, CDR2 SMNVEV (reference sequence). The ends were cut back, 6 bases at V and 5 bases at J, with 22 bases in the middle.

The chain is built from TRBV12-3 or TRBV12-4 and TRBJ1-1, with no clear D. V dropped 5 bases and J dropped 1 base, with 8 bases sitting between them. CDR3 length equals 13 residues. Here the CDR3 reads CASSIRQNTEAFF. CDR3 DNA: TGTGCCAGCAGTATAAGACAGAACACTGAAGCTTTCTTT.

The rearrangement links TRBV19 to TRBJ1-1; the match to TRBD1 covers 11 bases. Looked up from germline, CDR1 is LNHDA and CDR2 is SQIVND (reference sequence). V was clipped by 3 bases and J by 4 bases; unmatched bases: 4. The CDR3 spans 15 residues. CDR3: CASSIAGTGGTEAFF. DNA for the CDR3: TGTGCCAGTAGTATTGCCGGGACAGGGGGCACTGAAGCTTTCTTT.

This clone occurred once. V usage is TRBV5-1 and J usage is TRBJ1-2; D call uncertain. This CDR3 is built from 13 residues. V was pared by 0 bases and J by 4 bases, with 7 bases between. CDR1 and CDR2 from the germline V gene are SGHRS and YFSETQ. CDR3 DNA: TGCGCCAGCAGCTTGGGTCCGAGCTATGGCTACACCTTC. Translated, it gives CASSLGPSYGYTF.

V is TRBV20-1 and J is TRBJ1-2; the D gene is possibly TRBD1 (5 bases). Between the trimmed V and J ends, which lost 3 bases and 6 bases, there was a span of 8 bases. The CDR3 is 11 amino acids. Germline loops: CDR1 DFQATT, CDR2 SNEGSKA (reference sequence). The CDR3 reads CSASKGDGYTF. CDR3 bases: TGCAGTGCTAGTAAAGGGGATGGCTACACCTTC.